This T cell receptor (beta chain) was obtained from a study of blood T cell repertoires in COVID-19. TCRdb's copy holds only in-frame clones and misses some; the assay was immunoSEQ multiplex PCR. The sample has nearly 110,000 clones, about four fifths seen once; the top ten hold 13% to 15%. The sequenced material came from peripheral blood. This clonotype was sampled from a woman aged 60-70 years with acute or convalescent COVID-19.

The CDR3 coding sequence is TGTGCCAGCAGTTTTGGCGGGACAGATACGCAGTATTTT. Translated, it gives CASSFGGTDTQYF. This sequence joins TRBV28 and TRBJ2-3, with a possible D match to TRBD2 (5 bases). In germline, CDR1 is MDHEN, CDR2 SYDVKM. The CDR3 is 13 amino acids. Trimming removed 3 bases from V and 3 bases from J, with 7 bases in between.